Shown below are 27 T cell receptor beta chains from a single sample sequenced in a study of T cell repertoires in aging, cancer and after chemotherapy. Rearranged V-D-J TRB sequences were amplified with a mixed TRB-A/B primer pool. TCRdb independently ran MiXCR on the multiplex PCR reads; one entry per CDR3 protein. Of more than 7,500 distinct CDR3 sequences in the sample, around 50% were seen once. Peripheral blood genomic DNA, not sorted cells or RNA, was the template. Sample: blood. These receptors were taken from a human donor in good health.

The chain joins TRBV20-1 to TRBJ1-2; the match to TRBD1 covers 7 bases. V trimming: 6 bases; J trimming: 6 bases; junction bases outside the gene matches: 4. Germline loops: CDR1 DFQATT, CDR2 SNEGSKA (reference sequence). The CDR3 is made up of 11 amino acids. CDR3 in amino acids: CSAMTGNGYTF. The DNA for the CDR3 is TGCAGTGCCATGACAGGGAATGGCTACACCTTC.

The chain is built from TRBV29-1 and TRBJ1-3, with D unresolved. V was clipped by 4 bases and J by 3 bases, with 7 bases between them. From germline, CDR1 is SQVTM and CDR2 ANQGSEA. The CDR3 is 12 amino acids. The CDR3 nucleotides read TGCAGCGTTGGGGTAGTTGGAAACACCATATATTTT. Translated, it gives CSVGVVGNTIYF.

The chain combines TRBV15 with TRBJ1-1; a possible D gene is TRBD1 (6 bases). V lost 3 bases, J lost 5 bases, and 10 bases lay in between. The CDR3 has 13 amino acids. Germline V gene sequence: CDR1 LNHNV, CDR2 YYDKDF (reference sequence). CDR3: CATSSQQGTEAFF. In nucleotides, the CDR3 is TGTGCCACCAGCAGCCAGCAGGGGACTGAAGCTTTCTTT.

This chain joins TRBV5-4 and TRBJ2-7; D ambiguous. CDR1 and CDR2 from the germline V gene are SGHNT and YYREEE (reference sequence). The CDR3 spans 11 residues. The V end was cut by 0 bases, the J end by 6 bases, with 4 bases between. CDR3 region: CASSLASEQYF. CDR3 coding DNA: TGTGCCAGCAGCTTGGCAAGCGAGCAGTACTTC.

In this sample, this clonotype turned up a few times. The chain uses TRBV6-5 and TRBJ1-5, with D maybe TRBD1 (5 bases). The CDR3 loop spans 14 amino acids. In germline, CDR1 is MNHEY, CDR2 SVGAGI. Trimming shortened V by 3 bases and J by 6 bases, and 12 bases separated the two germline ends. Written as DNA, the CDR3 is TGTGCCAGCAGTTATCGGGGGAGCGGTCAGCCCCAGCATTTT. As protein: CASSYRGSGQPQHF.

V usage is TRBV19 and J usage is TRBJ1-5; no clear D gene. The V gene lost 3 bases and the J gene lost 7 bases, with 13 bases spanning the gap. CDR1 and CDR2 (germline): LNHDA, SQIVND (reference sequence). This CDR3 has 14 amino acids. The CDR3 loop reads CASSIPRDMQPQHF. The CDR3 region has the DNA TGTGCCAGTAGTATCCCCCGAGACATGCAGCCCCAGCATTTT. Based on the CDR3 plus reference TRBV19 and TRBJ1-5, the full variable domain is DGGITQSPKYLFRKEGQNVTLSCEQNLNHDAMYWYRQDPGQGLRLIYYSQIVNDFQKGDIAEGYSVSREKKESFPLTVTSAQKNPTAFYLCASSIPRDMQPQHFGDGTRLSIL.

J is TRBJ2-1 and V is TRBV27, with TRBD1 matching 9 bases. This CDR3 has 14 residues. J gave up 2 bases and V 6 bases, and 2 bases lay outside the gene matches. Germline assignment: CDR1 MNHEY and CDR2 SMNVEV (reference sequence). CDR3 loop: CASSDRGTYNEQFF. The CDR3, as DNA: TGTGCCAGCAGCGACAGGGGGACCTACAATGAGCAGTTCTTC.

The rearrangement uses TRBV29-1 and TRBJ1-5; TRBD1 is a possible D gene (5 bases). Trimming shortened V by 5 bases and J by 6 bases, and 14 bases separated the two germline ends. The germline gives CDR1 SQVTM, CDR2 ANQGSEA. This CDR3 spans 13 amino acids. CDR3 nucleotide sequence: TGCAGCGTTAATATAGGGGCAGGTCAGCCCCAGCATTTT. Residues: CSVNIGAGQPQHF.

The gene calls are TRBV5-4 and TRBJ2-7; the D gene is possibly TRBD1 (6 bases). The V end lost 1 base, the J end lost 5 bases, and 10 bases lay between the germline ends. Germline CDR1 SGHNT, CDR2 YYREEE (reference sequence). This CDR3 region has 13 residues. The CDR3 is CASSLMSGDEQYF. DNA of the CDR3: TGTGCCAGCAGCTTGATGTCAGGGGACGAGCAGTACTTC.

This chain uses TRBV7-2 with TRBJ2-7; a possible D gene is TRBD2 (5 bases). Looked up from germline, CDR1 is SGHTA and CDR2 is FQGNSA. V lost 0 bases to trimming and J lost 7 bases, with 10 bases between them. CDR3 length: 13 amino acids. This CDR3 is CASSLATPGEQYF. CDR3 in DNA: TGTGCCAGCAGCTTAGCAACCCCGGGGGAGCAGTACTTC. The complete variable domain, with remaining parts taken from reference TRBV7-2 and TRBJ2-7, reads GAGVSQSPSNKVTEKGKDVELRCDPISGHTALYWYRQSLGQGLEFLIYFQGNSAPDKSGLPSDRFSAERTGGSVSTLTIQRTQQEDSAVYLCASSLATPGEQYFGPGTRLTVT.

The chain combines TRBV5-5 with TRBJ2-2; D possibly matches TRBD1 or TRBD2 (6 bases each). V shed 3 bases and J shed 6 bases, with 15 bases lying between them. Looked up from germline, CDR1 is SGHKS and CDR2 is YYEKEE (reference sequence). The CDR3 loop spans 15 amino acids. The CDR3 nucleotides are TGTGCCAGCAGCTGGGGGGCGCAGGGCGCCGGGGAGCTGTTTTTT. Translation gives CASSWGAQGAGELFF.

V usage is TRBV6-1 and J usage is TRBJ2-5; 8 bases are a match to TRBD2. CDR1 and CDR2 from the germline V gene are MNHNS and SASEGT. CDR3 length equals 14 residues. The CDR3 is CAARRAGGGQTQYF. The CDR3 coding sequence is TGTGCAGCAAGAAGGGCGGGGGGTGGTCAGACCCAGTACTTC.

This sequence joins TRBV20-1 and TRBJ1-2, with 9 positions matching TRBD1. This CDR3 region has 12 residues. Germline assignment: CDR1 DFQATT and CDR2 SNEGSKA (reference sequence). The V and J ends lost 3 bases and 4 bases, in that order; junction bases with no gene match: 0. DNA of the CDR3: TGCAGTGCTAGGGACAGGGGCTATGGCTACACCTTC. It is translated as CSARDRGYGYTF.

This clonotype was seen only once. The rearrangement uses TRBV6-2 or TRBV6-3 and TRBJ1-5; D gene ambiguous. This CDR3 is 13 amino acids long. The germline CDR1 and CDR2 sequences are MNHEY and SVGEGT. Trimming shortened V by 5 bases and J by 0 bases, and 5 bases separated the two germline ends. This chain's CDR3 is CASSLNSNQPQHF. Here the CDR3 DNA reads TGTGCCAGCAGTCTGAATAGCAATCAGCCCCAGCATTTT.

The J gene is TRBJ2-5, the V gene TRBV7-6; D not certain. V lost 4 bases to trimming and J lost 4 bases, with 10 bases between them. This CDR3 has 13 residues. Germline CDR1 reads SGHVS; CDR2 reads FNYEAQ. In DNA form, the CDR3 reads TGTGCCAGCAGCTCAATCGGCGGAGAGACCCAGTACTTC. It encodes CASSSIGGETQYF.

A few counts support this clonotype. The V and J genes are TRBV27 and TRBJ2-7; D gene uncertain. The CDR3 has 13 residues. In germline, CDR1 is MNHEY, CDR2 SMNVEV (reference sequence). Between the trimmed V and J ends, which lost 2 bases and 6 bases, there was a span of 11 bases. DNA for the CDR3: TGTGCCAGCAGTTTAGGGTCTAGTTTCGAGCAGTACTTC. This codes for CASSLGSSFEQYF.

This clonotype turned up a few times. The CDR3 DNA reads as TGTGCCAGCAGTTCATCGCCGGGACTAGCGGGAGCATTTGAGGGTGAGCAGTTCTTC. Its protein is CASSSSPGLAGAFEGEQFF. This sequence joins TRBV27 and TRBJ2-1; 14 nucleotides align to TRBD2. Germline trimming cut 4 bases from V and 9 bases from J; bases unmatched to any gene: 17. CDR3 length: 19 amino acids. Germline V gene sequence: CDR1 MNHEY, CDR2 SMNVEV (reference sequence).

This chain links TRBV12-3 or TRBV12-4 with TRBJ2-5; 12 bases agree with TRBD2. The J segment lost 5 bases and the V segment lost 3 bases, leaving 13 bases of the junction unmatched. CDR3 length equals 18 residues. CDR3 region: CASSFRPSGGVFGETQYF. CDR3 nucleotide sequence: TGTGCCAGCAGTTTTAGGCCTAGCGGGGGGGTTTTTGGGGAGACCCAGTACTTC.

Only one count was recorded for this clonotype. A read error may account for a junction end that differs from germline. The CDR3 loop is CTTSREKVGAIWGYGYTF. The DNA for the CDR3 is TGTACCACCAGCAGAGAGAAGGTTGGGGCAATTTGGGGCTATGGCTACACCTTC. The chain couples TRBV15 to TRBJ1-2; D possibly corresponds to TRBD1 (5 bases). The CDR3 extends over 18 amino acids. Germline CDR1 and CDR2: LNHNV and YYDKDF (reference sequence).

This clonotype appeared a few times. The V gene is TRBV6-2 or TRBV6-3, the J gene TRBJ1-1; D unclear. Between the trimmed V and J ends, which lost 3 bases and 4 bases, there was a span of 12 bases. Germline V lookup: CDR1 MNHEY, CDR2 SVGEGT. There are 14 residues in the CDR3. The CDR3 DNA reads TGTGCCAGCAGTTATTCGGCAACGGGCACTGAAGCTTTCTTT. It specifies CASSYSATGTEAFF.

V usage is TRBV18 and J usage is TRBJ2-7, with D possibly being TRBD2 (7 bases). V lost 4 bases to trimming and J lost 1 base, with 14 bases between them. The germline V gene has CDR1 KGHSH and CDR2 LQKENI. CDR3 length: 15 amino acids. The CDR3 loop is CASSRGGDKSYEQYF. DNA for the CDR3: TGTGCCAGCTCACGAGGGGGGGACAAATCCTACGAGCAGTACTTC.

This rearrangement joins TRBV27 to TRBJ1-1; tentatively, D is TRBD1 (5 bases). The V gene lost 4 bases and the J gene lost 1 base, with 13 bases spanning the gap. The CDR3 is made up of 15 amino acids. Per germline, CDR1 MNHEY and CDR2 SMNVEV (reference sequence). DNA of the CDR3: TGTGCCAGCAGTTGGGAGGGGACGACGAACACTGAAGCTTTCTTT. It is translated as CASSWEGTTNTEAFF.

This clonotype was counted only a few times. This chain connects TRBV29-1 to TRBJ2-7, with 9 nucleotides matching TRBD1. J was trimmed by 2 bases and V by 6 bases; bases with no gene match: 5. The CDR3 sequence is 13 residues long. Germline CDR1 is SQVTM and CDR2 is ANQGSEA. The CDR3: CSVRQGGTYEQYF. CDR3 coding DNA: TGCAGCGTCCGACAGGGGGGAACCTACGAGCAGTACTTC.

The rearrangement links TRBV6-1 to TRBJ2-7; D gene ambiguous. Germline values: CDR1 MNHNS, CDR2 SASEGT. V was clipped by 5 bases and J by 1 base, with 9 bases between them. The CDR3 is 13 amino acids. The CDR3 region has the DNA TGTGCCAGCAGTTACCCTAATTCCTACGAGCAGTACTTC. Translated, it gives CASSYPNSYEQYF.

This chain links TRBV6-6 with TRBJ2-7; D call uncertain. CDR1 and CDR2 from the germline V gene are MNHNY and SVGAGI (reference sequence). V lost 2 bases and J lost 6, with 8 bases in between. This CDR3 is 12 amino acids long. The CDR3 DNA reads as TGTGCCAGCAGTTACGGGCCCTCCGAGCAGTACTTC. It translates to CASSYGPSEQYF.

The V call is TRBV27, the J call TRBJ2-7, with a tentative D call TRBD2 (6 bases). Trimming shortened V by 1 base and J by 3 bases, and 10 bases separated the two germline ends. CDR3 size: 14 residues. Germline V gene sequence: CDR1 MNHEY, CDR2 SMNVEV (reference sequence). The CDR3 spells CASSLLRDNYEQYF. DNA of the CDR3: TGTGCCAGCAGTTTATTGCGGGATAACTACGAGCAGTACTTC.

The chain employs TRBV15 and TRBJ2-5, with 9 bases lining up with TRBD1. Germline CDR1 LNHNV, CDR2 YYDKDF (reference sequence). The CDR3 runs 15 residues. The J segment lost 0 bases and the V segment lost 3 bases, leaving 2 bases of the junction unmatched. The CDR3 loop reads CATSRDRGYQETQYF. The CDR3, as DNA: TGTGCCACCAGCAGGGACAGGGGTTACCAAGAGACCCAGTACTTC.